The TCR beta chain under discussion was sequenced for a study of blood T cell repertoires in COVID-19. Overall study: Sites across the United States, Italy and Spain contributed samples from acute and convalescent COVID-19.

Assignments of participants to cohorts depended upon their own reported clinical history. Each recovered donor of Cohort 3 presented with two negative PCRs, clearance, or symptom resolution. The table came from immunoSEQ multiplex PCR; TCRdb's copy has only in-frame clones and leaves some out. Among fewer than 500,000 clones, around 89% were seen once, and the ten largest hold around 1.1%. V lost 9 bases, J lost 6 bases, and 3 bases stayed unmatched. Germline V lookup: CDR1 SNHLY, CDR2 FYNNEI. The CDR3 contains 13 residues. This clonotype originated in a man aged 25 to 45 who had recovered from COVID-19. Specimen: PBMCs or T cells enriched from blood (not recorded which). The V gene is TRBV2, the J gene TRBJ2-3; 13 nucleotides agree with TRBD2. CDR3 in DNA: TGTGCCAGAAGGACTAGCGGGAGCGATACGCAGTATTTT. Translation gives CARRTSGSDTQYF.